The present T cell receptor beta chain was sequenced within a study of blood T cells in healthy people across ages. Study-wide results and limits: PBMCs were not sorted, which prevented a conclusive comparison of naive versus antigen-experienced cells. The long-lived group displayed more naive CD4+ cells, plus higher diversity, than the aged donors did. Per million T cells, the diversity of TCR beta decreased roughly linearly as age advanced. CMV status of donors was unknown, possibly confounding expanded clonotype changes.

About this clonotype itself: What it binds is not known.

Germline CDR1 reads MNHNY; CDR2 reads SVGAGI (reference sequence). V was clipped by 2 bases and J by 2 bases, with 12 bases between them. This CDR3 has 15 residues. Using a J-beta primer mix together with a sample-barcoded 5' primer, a second PCR was run for about 6 to 12 cycles. TCRdb reprocessed the 5' RACE reads via MiXCR and lists one record per CDR3 protein. The table records around 1.5 million distinct CDR3 sequences, about 43% of them present only once. The sequenced sample was blood. The sequence derives from a woman younger than 35 in good health. This chain uses TRBV6-6 with TRBJ1-2; D not resolved. CDR3 region: CASSYSTESNYGYTF. CDR3 nucleotides: TGTGCCAGCAGTTACAGCACAGAATCCAACTATGGCTACACCTTC.